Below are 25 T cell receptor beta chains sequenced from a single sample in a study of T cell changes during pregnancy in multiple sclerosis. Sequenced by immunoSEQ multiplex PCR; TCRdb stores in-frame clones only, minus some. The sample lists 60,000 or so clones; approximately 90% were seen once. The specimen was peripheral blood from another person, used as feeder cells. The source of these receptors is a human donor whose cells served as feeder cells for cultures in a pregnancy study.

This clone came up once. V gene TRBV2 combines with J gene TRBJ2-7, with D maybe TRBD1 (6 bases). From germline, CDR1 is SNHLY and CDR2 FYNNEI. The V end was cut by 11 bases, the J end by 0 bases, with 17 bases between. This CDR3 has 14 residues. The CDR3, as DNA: TGTGCCGGTCAGGGGTGGGGAAGCTCCTACGAGCAGTACTTC. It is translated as CAGQGWGSSYEQYF.

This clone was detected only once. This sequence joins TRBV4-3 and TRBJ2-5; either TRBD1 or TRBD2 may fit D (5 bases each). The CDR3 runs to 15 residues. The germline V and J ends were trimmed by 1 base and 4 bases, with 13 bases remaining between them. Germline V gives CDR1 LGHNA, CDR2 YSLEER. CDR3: CASSQAPGRLETQYF. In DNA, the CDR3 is TGCGCCAGCAGCCAAGCTCCAGGGAGATTAGAGACCCAGTACTTC.

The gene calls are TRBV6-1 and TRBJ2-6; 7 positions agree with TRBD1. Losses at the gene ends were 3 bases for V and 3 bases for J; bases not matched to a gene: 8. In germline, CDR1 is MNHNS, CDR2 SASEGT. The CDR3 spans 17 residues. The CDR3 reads CASSETTGSLGANVLTF. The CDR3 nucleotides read TGTGCCAGCAGTGAGACGACAGGGTCTCTTGGGGCCAACGTCCTGACTTTC.

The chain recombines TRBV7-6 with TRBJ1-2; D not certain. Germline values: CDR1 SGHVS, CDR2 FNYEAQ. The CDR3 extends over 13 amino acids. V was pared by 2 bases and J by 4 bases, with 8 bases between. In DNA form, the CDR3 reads TGTGCCAGCAGCTTAAGGGCCCCCTATGGCTACACCTTC. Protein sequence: CASSLRAPYGYTF.

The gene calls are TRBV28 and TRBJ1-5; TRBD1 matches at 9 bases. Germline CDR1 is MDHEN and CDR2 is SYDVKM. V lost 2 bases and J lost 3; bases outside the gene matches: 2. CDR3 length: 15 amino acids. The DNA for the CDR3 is TGTGCCAGCAGTTTAAGACAGGGGGTCAATCAGCCCCAGCATTTT. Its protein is CASSLRQGVNQPQHF.

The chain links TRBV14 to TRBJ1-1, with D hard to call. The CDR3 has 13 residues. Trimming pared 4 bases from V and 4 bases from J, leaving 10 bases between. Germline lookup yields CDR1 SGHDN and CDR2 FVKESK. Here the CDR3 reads CASSRSRTTEAFF. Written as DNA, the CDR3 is TGTGCCAGCAGCCGCAGTCGTACCACTGAAGCTTTCTTT.

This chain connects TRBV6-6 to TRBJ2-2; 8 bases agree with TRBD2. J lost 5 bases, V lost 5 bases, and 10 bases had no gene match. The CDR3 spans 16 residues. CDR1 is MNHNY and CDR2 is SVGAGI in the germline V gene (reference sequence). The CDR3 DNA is TGTGCCAGCAGTAACCCAGCGGGAGCGGCTACCGGGGAGCTGTTTTTT. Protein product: CASSNPAGAATGELFF.

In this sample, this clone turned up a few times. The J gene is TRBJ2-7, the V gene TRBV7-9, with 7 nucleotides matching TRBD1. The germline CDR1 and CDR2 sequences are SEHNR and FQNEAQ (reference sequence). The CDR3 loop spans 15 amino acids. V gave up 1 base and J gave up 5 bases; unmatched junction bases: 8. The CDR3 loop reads CASSLGKDRRNEQYF. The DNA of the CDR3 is TGTGCCAGCAGCTTAGGGAAGGACAGGCGCAACGAGCAGTACTTC.

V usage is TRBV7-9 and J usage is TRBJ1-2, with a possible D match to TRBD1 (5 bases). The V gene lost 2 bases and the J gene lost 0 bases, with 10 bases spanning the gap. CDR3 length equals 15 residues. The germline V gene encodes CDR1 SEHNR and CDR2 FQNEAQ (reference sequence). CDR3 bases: TGTGCCAGCAGCTTATGGGGCAGCGCTAACTATGGCTACACCTTC. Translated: CASSLWGSANYGYTF.

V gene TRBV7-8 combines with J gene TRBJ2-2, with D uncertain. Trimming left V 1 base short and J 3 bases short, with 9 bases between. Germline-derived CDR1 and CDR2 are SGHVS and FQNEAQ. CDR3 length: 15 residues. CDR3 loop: CASSLVVLHTGELFF. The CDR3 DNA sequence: TGTGCCAGCAGCTTAGTGGTGCTTCACACCGGGGAGCTGTTTTTT.

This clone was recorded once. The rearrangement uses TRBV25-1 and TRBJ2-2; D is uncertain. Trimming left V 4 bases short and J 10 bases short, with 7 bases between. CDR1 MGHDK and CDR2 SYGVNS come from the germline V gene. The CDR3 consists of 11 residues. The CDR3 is CASSGGPELFF. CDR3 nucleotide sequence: TGTGCCAGCAGTGGTGGGCCGGAGCTGTTTTTT.

This chain's CDR3 is CASSLGLAGELFF. Written as DNA, the CDR3 is TGTGCCAGCAGCTTAGGGTTGGCCGGGGAGCTGTTTTTT. The chain couples TRBV7-8 to TRBJ2-2; D gene ambiguous. Trimming removed 1 base from V and 6 bases from J, with 6 bases in between. CDR3 length: 13 amino acids. Germline V gives CDR1 SGHVS, CDR2 FQNEAQ.

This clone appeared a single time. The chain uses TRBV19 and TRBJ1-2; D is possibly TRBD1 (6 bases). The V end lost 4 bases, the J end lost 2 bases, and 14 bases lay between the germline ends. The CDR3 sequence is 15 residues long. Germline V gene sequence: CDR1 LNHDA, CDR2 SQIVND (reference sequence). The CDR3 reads CASSKTWTANYGYTF. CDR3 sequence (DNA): TGTGCCAGTAGTAAAACCTGGACAGCAAACTATGGCTACACCTTC.

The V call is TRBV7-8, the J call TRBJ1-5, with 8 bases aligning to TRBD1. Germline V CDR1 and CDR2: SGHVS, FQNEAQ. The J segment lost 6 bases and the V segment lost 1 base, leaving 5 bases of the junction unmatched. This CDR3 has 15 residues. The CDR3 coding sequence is TGTGCCAGCAGCTTAGGACAGGGGATTACTCAGCCCCAGCATTTT. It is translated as CASSLGQGITQPQHF.

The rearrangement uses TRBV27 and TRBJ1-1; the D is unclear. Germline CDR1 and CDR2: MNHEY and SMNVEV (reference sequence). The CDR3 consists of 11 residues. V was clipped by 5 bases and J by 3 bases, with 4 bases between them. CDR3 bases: TGTGCCAGCAGTGACTACACTGAAGCTTTCTTT. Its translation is CASSDYTEAFF.

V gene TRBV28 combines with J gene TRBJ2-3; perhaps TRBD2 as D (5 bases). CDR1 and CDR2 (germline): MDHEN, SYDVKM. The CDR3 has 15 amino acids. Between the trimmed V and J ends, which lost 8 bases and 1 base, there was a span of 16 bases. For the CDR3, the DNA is TGTGCCAGCCGTATAGCCAGCGGTCGCACAGATACGCAGTATTTT. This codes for CASRIASGRTDTQYF.

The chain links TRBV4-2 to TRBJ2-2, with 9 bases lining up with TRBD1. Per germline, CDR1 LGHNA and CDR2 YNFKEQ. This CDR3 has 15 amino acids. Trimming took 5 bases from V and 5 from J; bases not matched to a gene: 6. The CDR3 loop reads CASSEQGARTGELFF. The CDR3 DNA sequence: TGTGCCAGCAGCGAACAGGGGGCGCGTACCGGGGAGCTGTTTTTT.

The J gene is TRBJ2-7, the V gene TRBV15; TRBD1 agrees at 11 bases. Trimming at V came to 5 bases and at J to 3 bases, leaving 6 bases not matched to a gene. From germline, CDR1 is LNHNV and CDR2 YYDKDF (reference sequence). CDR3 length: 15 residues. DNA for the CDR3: TGTGCCACCAGCCCATCCGGGACAGGGGGCTACGAGCAGTACTTC. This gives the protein CATSPSGTGGYEQYF.

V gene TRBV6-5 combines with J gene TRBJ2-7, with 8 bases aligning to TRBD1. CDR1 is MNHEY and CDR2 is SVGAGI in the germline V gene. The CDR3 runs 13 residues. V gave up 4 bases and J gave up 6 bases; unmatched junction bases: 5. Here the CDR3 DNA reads TGTGCCAGCAGTTTCCCAGGGGGCGGCGAGCAGTACTTC. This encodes CASSFPGGGEQYF.

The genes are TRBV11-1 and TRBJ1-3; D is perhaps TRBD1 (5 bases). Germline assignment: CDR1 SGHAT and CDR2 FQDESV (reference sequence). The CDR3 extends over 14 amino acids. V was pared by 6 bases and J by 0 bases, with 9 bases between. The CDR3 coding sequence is TGTGCCAGCAGTAACAGGCTCTCTGGAAACACCATATATTTT. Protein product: CASSNRLSGNTIYF. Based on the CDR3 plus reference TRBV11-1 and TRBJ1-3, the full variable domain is EAEVAQSPRYKITEKSQAVAFWCDPISGHATLYWYRQILGQGPELLVQFQDESVVDDSQLPKDRFSAERLKGVDSTLKIQPAELGDSAMYLCASSNRLSGNTIYFGEGSWLTVV.

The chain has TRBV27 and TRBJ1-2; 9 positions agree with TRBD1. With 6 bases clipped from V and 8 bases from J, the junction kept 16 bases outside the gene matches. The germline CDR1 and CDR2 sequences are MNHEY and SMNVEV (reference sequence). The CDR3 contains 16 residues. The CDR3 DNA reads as TGTGCCAGCAGACTACTGAACAGGGGGCTTAACGACGGCTACACCTTC. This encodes CASRLLNRGLNDGYTF.

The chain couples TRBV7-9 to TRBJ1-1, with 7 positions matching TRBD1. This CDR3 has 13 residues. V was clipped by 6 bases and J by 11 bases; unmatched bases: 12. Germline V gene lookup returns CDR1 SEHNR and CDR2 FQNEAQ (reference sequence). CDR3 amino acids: CASRPTGIGGAFF. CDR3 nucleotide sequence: TGTGCCAGCAGACCGACAGGGATCGGAGGTGCTTTCTTT.

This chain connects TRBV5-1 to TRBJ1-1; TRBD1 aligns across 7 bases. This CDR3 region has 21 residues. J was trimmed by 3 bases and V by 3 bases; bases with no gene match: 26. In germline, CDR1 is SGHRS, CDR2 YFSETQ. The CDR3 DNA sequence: TGCGCCAGCAGCTCGCTGGGGGCCGGGGGCGGACAGGTTGGTAGGTACACTGAAGCTTTCTTT. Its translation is CASSSLGAGGGQVGRYTEAFF. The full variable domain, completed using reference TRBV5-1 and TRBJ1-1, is KAGVTQTPRYLIKTRGQQVTLSCSPISGHRSVSWYQQTPGQGLQFLFEYFSETQRNKGNFPGRFSGRQFSNSRSEMNVSTLELGDSALYLCASSSLGAGGGQVGRYTEAFFGQGTRLTVV.

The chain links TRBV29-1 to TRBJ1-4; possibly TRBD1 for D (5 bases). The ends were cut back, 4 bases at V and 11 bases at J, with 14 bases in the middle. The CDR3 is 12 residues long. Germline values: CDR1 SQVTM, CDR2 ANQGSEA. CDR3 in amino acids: CSVVHRIGKLFF. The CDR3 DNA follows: TGCAGCGTTGTTCACAGGATAGGGAAACTGTTTTTT. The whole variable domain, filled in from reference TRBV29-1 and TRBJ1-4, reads SAVISQKPSRDICQRGTSLTIQCQVDSQVTMMFWYRQQPGQSLTLIATANQGSEATYESGFVIDKFPISRPNLTFSTLTVSNMSPEDSSIYLCSVVHRIGKLFFGSGTQLSVL.

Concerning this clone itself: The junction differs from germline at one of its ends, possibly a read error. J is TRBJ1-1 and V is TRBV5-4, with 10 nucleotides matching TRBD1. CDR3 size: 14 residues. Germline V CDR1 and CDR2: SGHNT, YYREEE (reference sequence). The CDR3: CASRGQGLNTEAFF. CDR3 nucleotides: TGTGCCAGCAGGGGACAGGGGTTGAATACTGAAGCTTTCTTT.